Listed here are 18 T cell receptor beta chains from one sample, sequenced in a study of blood T cell repertoires in COVID-19. Clones were sequenced by immunoSEQ multiplex PCR, and TCRdb holds only the in-frame ones, with some missing. The sample lists 90,000 to 140,000 clones, roughly 85% seen once, with about 16% in the top ten. The sample was peripheral blood. Every receptor here comes from a woman aged 80 or over with acute or convalescent COVID-19.

The chain has TRBV2 and TRBJ1-5; D is unclear. CDR3 length equals 13 residues. Germline V lookup: CDR1 SNHLY, CDR2 FYNNEI. Trimming took off 8 bases at V and 3 bases at J, with 11 bases between the two ends. CDR3: CASSGGNNQPQHF. CDR3 DNA: TGTGCCAGCTCCGGAGGCAACAATCAGCCCCAGCATTTT. Drawing the rest from reference TRBV2 and TRBJ1-5, the complete variable domain is EPEVTQTPSHQVTQMGQEVILRCVPISNHLYFYWYRQILGQKVEFLVSFYNNEISEKSEIFDDQFSVERPDGSNFTLKIRSTKLEDSAMYFCASSGGNNQPQHFGDGTRLSIL.

The CDR3 reads CASSLFGGANEKLFF. The CDR3 nucleotides are TGTGCCAGCAGTTTATTCGGGGGGGCTAATGAAAAACTGTTTTTT. The chain uses TRBV27 and TRBJ1-4; maybe TRBD1 (5 bases). V lost 1 base, J lost 3 bases, and 9 bases lay in between. The CDR3 is made up of 15 amino acids. Germline V gene data show CDR1 as MNHEY and CDR2 as SMNVEV (reference sequence).

The chain is built from TRBV5-1 and TRBJ1-4; tentatively, D is TRBD1 (5 bases). V gave up 0 bases and J gave up 6 bases, with 9 bases separating them. This CDR3 region has 14 residues. Germline lookup yields CDR1 SGHRS and CDR2 YFSETQ. The CDR3 DNA sequence: TGCGCCAGCAGCTTGGAACGGGGGGATGAAAAACTGTTTTTT. Its protein is CASSLERGDEKLFF.

The rearrangement joins TRBV2 to TRBJ2-1, with D uncertain. The CDR3 has 12 residues. Trimming pared 2 bases from V and 10 bases from J, leaving 9 bases between. Per germline, CDR1 SNHLY and CDR2 FYNNEI. Here the CDR3 reads CASSESGLEQFF. The CDR3, as DNA: TGTGCCAGCAGTGAATCAGGATTGGAGCAGTTCTTC.

V gene TRBV2 combines with J gene TRBJ1-6; a weak D match, TRBD1 (6 bases). The ends were cut back, 6 bases at V and 0 bases at J, with 12 bases in the middle. The germline V gene has CDR1 SNHLY and CDR2 FYNNEI. The CDR3 is 16 amino acids. The CDR3 loop reads CASRPGTSSYNSPLHF. CDR3 nucleotide sequence: TGTGCCAGCAGACCCGGGACAAGCTCCTATAATTCACCCCTCCACTTT.

The chain couples TRBV9 to TRBJ2-5, with D possibly TRBD2 on 5 matching bases. This CDR3 has 15 amino acids. The germline V and J ends were trimmed by 6 bases and 3 bases, with 18 bases remaining between them. CDR1 and CDR2 (germline): SGDLS, YYNGEE. CDR3 amino acids: CASTFGEGREETQYF. The CDR3 DNA reads as TGTGCCAGCACCTTTGGCGAAGGGCGGGAAGAGACCCAGTACTTC.

This clone was observed a few times. This chain connects TRBV2 to TRBJ1-3; a possible D gene is TRBD1 (5 bases). The ends were cut back, 7 bases at V and 0 bases at J, with 13 bases in the middle. The CDR3 is 15 residues long. The germline V gene encodes CDR1 SNHLY and CDR2 FYNNEI. The CDR3 DNA sequence: TGTGCCAGCACTTGGGACTTTTCCTCTGGAAACACCATATATTTT. Its translation is CASTWDFSSGNTIYF.

This rearrangement joins TRBV10-2 to TRBJ1-1; D uncertain. The CDR3 runs to 14 residues. The germline V gene encodes CDR1 WSHSY and CDR2 SAAADI. V lost 1 base to trimming and J lost 7 bases, with 13 bases between them. CDR3 amino acids: CASSELAINFEAFF. CDR3 nucleotide sequence: TGCGCCAGCAGTGAGTTAGCTATAAATTTTGAAGCTTTCTTT.

The chain couples TRBV25-1 to TRBJ2-1, with 10 bases that match TRBD1. V gave up 9 bases and J gave up 8 bases; unmatched junction bases: 16. Looked up from germline, CDR1 is MGHDK and CDR2 is SYGVNS. This CDR3 comprises 16 residues. The CDR3 nucleotides are TGTGCCAGTTCCGGGACAGGGGCCGCCTTTTGGGATGAGCAGTTCTTC. Residues: CASSGTGAAFWDEQFF. Combining the CDR3 with reference TRBV25-1 and TRBJ2-1 gives the whole variable domain EADIYQTPRYLVIGTGKKITLECSQTMGHDKMYWYQQDPGMELHLIHYSYGVNSTEKGDLSSESTVSRIRTEHFPLTLESARPSHTSQYLCASSGTGAAFWDEQFFGPGTRLTVL.

The chain carries TRBV18 and TRBJ1-6; D remains unclear. The CDR3 is 15 residues long. V lost 1 base and J lost 7, with 11 bases in between. Germline lookup yields CDR1 KGHSH and CDR2 LQKENI. The CDR3 DNA is TGTGCCAGCTCACCACAGGGAGACCAGAATTCACCCCTCCACTTT. Residues: CASSPQGDQNSPLHF. The full variable domain, its missing parts supplied by reference TRBV18 and TRBJ1-6, is NAGVMQNPRHLVRRRGQEARLRCSPMKGHSHVYWYRQLPEEGLKFMVYLQKENIIDESGMPKERFSAEFPKEGPSILRIQQVVRGDSAAYFCASSPQGDQNSPLHFGNGTRLTVT.

The CDR3 loop reads CARLGTNTDTQYF. In DNA form, the CDR3 reads TGTGCCCGCCTTGGGACTAACACAGATACGCAGTATTTT. The chain combines TRBV2 with TRBJ2-3; TRBD2 agrees at 7 bases. CDR1 and CDR2 (germline): SNHLY, FYNNEI. The trim removed 11 bases at V and 2 bases at J, leaving 7 bases unmatched. There are 13 residues in the CDR3. Supplemented by reference TRBV2 and TRBJ2-3, the full variable domain reads EPEVTQTPSHQVTQMGQEVILRCVPISNHLYFYWYRQILGQKVEFLVSFYNNEISEKSEIFDDQFSVERPDGSNFTLKIRSTKLEDSAMYFCARLGTNTDTQYFGPGTRLTVL.

The rearrangement links TRBV5-1 to TRBJ1-1, with a weak D call TRBD1 (5 bases). This CDR3 contains 16 residues. V gave up 4 bases and J gave up 1 base, with 17 bases separating them. Germline assignment: CDR1 SGHRS and CDR2 YFSETQ. The CDR3, as DNA: TGCGCCAGCAGCAGCGGACCGGGACTGCGGAACACTGAAGCTTTCTTT. Amino acid sequence: CASSSGPGLRNTEAFF.

The table lists this clone with many counts. The genes are TRBV19 and TRBJ1-6, with 8 bases aligning to TRBD1. The CDR3 extends over 16 amino acids. With V trimmed by 0 bases and J by 6 bases, 4 bases remained unmatched. From germline, CDR1 is LNHDA and CDR2 SQIVND (reference sequence). In DNA form, the CDR3 reads TGTGCCAGTAGTATAGATGAGACAGGGGCTAATTCACCCCTCCACTTT. This sequence encodes CASSIDETGANSPLHF. Looking up the rest from reference TRBV19 and TRBJ1-6 gives the full variable domain: DGGITQSPKYLFRKEGQNVTLSCEQNLNHDAMYWYRQDPGQGLRLIYYSQIVNDFQKGDIAEGYSVSREKKESFPLTVTSAQKNPTAFYLCASSIDETGANSPLHFGNGTRLTVT.

CDR3 nucleotide sequence: TGCGCCAGCAGGGATAGCGGCTACAATGAGCAGTTCTTC. Translating gives CASRDSGYNEQFF. This chain links TRBV5-1 with TRBJ2-1, with D possibly being TRBD2 (6 bases). V was pared by 5 bases and J by 3 bases, with 9 bases between. In germline, CDR1 is SGHRS, CDR2 YFSETQ. CDR3 length: 13 amino acids.

The chain couples TRBV7-2 to TRBJ2-3, with a tentative D call TRBD2 (5 bases). Trimming removed 5 bases from V and 2 bases from J, with 11 bases in between. The CDR3 extends over 14 amino acids. The germline CDR1 and CDR2 sequences are SGHTA and FQGNSA. The CDR3 nucleotides are TGTGCCAGCAGCCCAGACTATAACACAGATACGCAGTATTTT. Its translation: CASSPDYNTDTQYF.

V and J are TRBV30 and TRBJ2-3; possibly TRBD2 for D (5 bases). The CDR3 has 13 residues. V lost 4 bases and J 4 bases, leaving 12 bases between the germline ends. In germline, CDR1 is GTSNPN, CDR2 SVGIG (reference sequence). For the CDR3, the DNA is TGTGCCTGGAATACTCGGGGAGCAGATACGCAGTATTTT. The encoded protein is CAWNTRGADTQYF.

The chain is built from TRBV4-3 and TRBJ2-2, with D tentatively TRBD2 (6 bases). V lost 0 bases and J 2 bases, leaving 16 bases between the germline ends. Germline-derived CDR1 and CDR2 are LGHNA and YSLEER. The CDR3 has 18 residues. The CDR3 DNA follows: TGCGCCAGCAGCCAAGAGGCTAGCGCAATGATCAACACCGGGGAGCTGTTTTTT. Residues: CASSQEASAMINTGELFF.

The rearrangement links TRBV14 to TRBJ2-5; TRBD2 aligns across 9 bases. The CDR3 is 14 amino acids. Germline lookup yields CDR1 SGHDN and CDR2 FVKESK. J lost 5 bases, V lost 6 bases, and 7 bases had no gene match. CDR3 DNA sequence: TGTGCCAGCAGTCAAAGGCTAGCGGGGGAGACCCAGTACTTC. Translated: CASSQRLAGETQYF.